This is a list of T cell receptor beta chains from one sample in a study of T cells after yellow fever vaccination. TCRdb re-called the 5' RACE reads with MiXCR, one entry per CDR3 protein. The data hold approximately 340,000 distinct CDR3 sequences, with about 9.5% observed a single time. This material consisted of PBMCs, taken on the day of the first yellow fever vaccination. The receptors come from a man younger than 35 who received the YFV17D yellow fever vaccine. CDR3s include the opening cysteine and the closing phenylalanine or tryptophan. D genes are given only for firm matches. Clone size, where shown, is once, few, many, or a class for clones that have expanded.

V gene	D gene	J gene	clone size	CDR3 protein	CDR3 DNA
TRBV5-1	TRBD1	TRBJ2-3	many	CASRRDRSPDTQYF	TGCGCCAGCCGCCGGGACAGATCACCAGATACGCAGTATTTT
TRBV12-3/TRBV12-4	TRBD1	TRBJ1-2	many	CASSFGTGGRSYTF	TGTGCCAGCAGTTTTGGGACAGGGGGCAGAAGCTACACCTTC
TRBV27	NA	TRBJ1-1	many	CASSPGTYMNTEAFF	TGTGCCAGCAGCCCAGGGACTTACATGAACACTGAAGCTTTCTTT
TRBV11-2	NA	TRBJ1-1	few	CASTAMEGWTEAFF	TGTGCCAGCACCGCCATGGAGGGTTGGACTGAAGCTTTCTTT
TRBV4-3	TRBD2	TRBJ2-1	NA	CASSQDRGGGNYNEQFF	TGCGCCAGCAGCCAAGATCGAGGCGGGGGGAACTACAATGAGCAGTTCTTC
TRBV5-1	NA	TRBJ1-1	NA	CASSLQGQSSEAFF	TGCGCCAGCAGCTTGCAAGGACAGAGTTCTGAAGCTTTCTTT
TRBV28	TRBD1	TRBJ2-6	NA	CASSFGQGAPGANVLTF	TGTGCCAGCAGTTTTGGGCAGGGGGCGCCCGGGGCCAACGTCCTGACTTTC
TRBV6-2/TRBV6-3	TRBD1	TRBJ2-1	NA	CASRDRGLSYNEQFF	TGTGCCAGCAGGGACAGGGGGCTTTCCTACAATGAGCAGTTCTTC
TRBV20-1	TRBD2	TRBJ2-3	few	CSASAAGGHLDTQYF	TGCAGTGCTAGTGCAGCGGGGGGGCACCTGGATACGCAGTATTTT
TRBV20-1	NA	TRBJ2-3	few	CSARISQGGTQYF	TGCAGTGCTAGAATTTCCCAGGGCGGTACGCAGTATTTT
TRBV12-3/TRBV12-4	NA	TRBJ1-4	many	CASSSTTSSIGEKLFF	TGTGCCAGCAGTTCCACGACTTCCAGCATTGGGGAAAAACTGTTTTTT
TRBV5-4	TRBD2	TRBJ2-1	few	CASSPTRGGTYNEQFF	TGTGCCAGCAGCCCAACTCGGGGGGGAACCTACAATGAGCAGTTCTTC
TRBV18	TRBD1	TRBJ1-6	few	CASSLRRTGIGGNSPLHF	TGTGCCAGCTCACTGAGAAGGACAGGGATTGGTGGTAATTCACCCCTCCACTTT
TRBV11-2	TRBD1	TRBJ2-5	few	CASSKGTGGSETQYF	TGTGCCAGCAGCAAAGGGACAGGGGGCTCGGAGACCCAGTACTTC
TRBV25-1	NA	TRBJ2-7	NA	CASSRPFPGEQYF	TGTGCCAGCAGCCGACCTTTTCCCGGCGAGCAGTACTTC
TRBV6-2/TRBV6-3	NA	TRBJ1-1	many	CASSSSIFAMNTEAFF	TGTGCCAGCAGCTCCTCCATATTCGCCATGAACACTGAAGCTTTCTTT
TRBV5-1	NA	TRBJ2-2	many	CASSSLPRNTGELFF	TGCGCCAGCAGCTCCCTCCCGCGGAACACCGGGGAGCTGTTTTTT
TRBV7-2	TRBD1	TRBJ1-5	many	CASAGDSYNQPQHF	TGTGCCAGCGCTGGGGACAGCTACAATCAGCCCCAGCATTTT
TRBV11-2	NA	TRBJ1-5	many	CASSLGHNNQPQHF	TGTGCCAGCAGCTTGGGACACAACAATCAGCCCCAGCATTTT
TRBV6-5	TRBD1	TRBJ1-1	NA	CASRLTGGLFF	TGTGCCAGCAGACTTACAGGGGGCCTTTTCTTT
TRBV4-3	TRBD1	TRBJ2-1	many	CASSQGWDRRYNEQFF	TGCGCCAGCAGCCAAGGGTGGGACAGGCGGTACAATGAGCAGTTCTTC
TRBV12-3/TRBV12-4	TRBD2	TRBJ2-5	many	CASSRTSGAPGGTQYF	TGTGCCAGCAGCAGGACTAGCGGGGCCCCTGGGGGGACCCAGTACTTC
TRBV19	NA	TRBJ1-5	NA	CASRLHYLEPQHF	TGTGCCAGTAGATTACATTACCTAGAGCCCCAGCATTTT
TRBV3-1	NA	TRBJ1-2	NA	CASSQDWTTFYGYTF	TGTGCCAGCAGCCAAGATTGGACGACGTTCTATGGCTACACCTTC
TRBV5-1	NA	TRBJ1-1	NA	CASSWGDRLVEAFF	TGCGCCAGCAGCTGGGGTGACAGACTAGTTGAAGCTTTCTTT
TRBV5-5	TRBD2	TRBJ2-5	NA	CASSPRLADAAQETQYF	TGTGCCAGCAGCCCCAGACTAGCGGATGCGGCCCAGGAGACCCAGTACTTC
TRBV6-2/TRBV6-3	NA	TRBJ1-1	NA	CASSYTMVTPPTFF	TGTGCCAGCAGTTACACCATGGTTACTCCTCCGACTTTCTTT
TRBV6-1	NA	TRBJ2-7	few	CASRGRDKGREQYF	TGTGCCAGCAGAGGCCGGGACAAAGGAAGAGAGCAGTACTTC
TRBV6-1	NA	TRBJ1-3	NA	CASSMLSSGNTIYF	TGTGCCAGCAGTATGCTTAGCTCTGGAAACACCATATATTTT
TRBV4-2	NA	TRBJ1-1	many	CASSQGLEGTEAFF	TGTGCCAGCAGCCAGGGACTGGAGGGGACTGAAGCTTTCTTT
TRBV19	NA	TRBJ2-5	NA	CASSIGGHLSGTQYF	TGTGCCAGTAGTATAGGAGGCCACCTCTCAGGGACCCAGTACTTC
TRBV5-1	NA	TRBJ1-5	NA	CASSSDGQTPQHF	TGCGCCAGCAGCTCTGACGGACAGACCCCCCAGCATTTT
TRBV5-1	NA	TRBJ2-3	few	CASSPFADTQYF	TGCGCCAGCAGCCCCTTCGCAGATACGCAGTATTTT
TRBV28	NA	TRBJ1-6	NA	CASSFPSRESPLHF	TGTGCCAGCAGTTTCCCCAGCAGGGAATCACCCCTCCACTTT
TRBV15	NA	TRBJ1-1	NA	CATSFLGGTEAFF	TGTGCCACCAGTTTCCTTGGCGGCACTGAAGCTTTCTTT
TRBV11-1	TRBD1	TRBJ2-3	NA	CASSRRNPGQGRPDTQYF	TGTGCCAGCAGCCGACGAAACCCGGGACAGGGTAGGCCAGATACGCAGTATTTT
TRBV10-3	TRBD1	TRBJ1-5	NA	CAIRGDRDNQPQHF	TGTGCCATCAGGGGGGACAGGGATAATCAGCCCCAGCATTTT
TRBV30	NA	TRBJ1-2	NA	CAWTGSHYGYTF	TGTGCCTGGACCGGGAGCCATTATGGCTACACCTTC
TRBV3-1	NA	TRBJ1-3	NA	CASSVSAGNTIYF	TGTGCCAGCAGCGTCTCGGCTGGAAACACCATATATTTT
TRBV6-4	TRBD2	TRBJ2-1	few	CASSRLAGGPYNEQFF	TGTGCCAGCAGTCGACTAGCGGGGGGGCCCTACAATGAGCAGTTCTTC
TRBV7-9	TRBD1	TRBJ1-1	few	CASSPGTGHTEAFF	TGTGCCAGCAGCCCTGGGACAGGGCACACTGAAGCTTTCTTT
TRBV4-2	NA	TRBJ2-7	few	CASSQNYGTYEQYF	TGTGCCAGCAGCCAAAATTACGGGACCTACGAGCAGTACTTC
TRBV18	NA	TRBJ2-1	NA	CASSPFEPGLKIDEQFF	TGTGCCAGCTCACCATTCGAACCGGGACTTAAAATCGATGAGCAGTTCTTC
TRBV20-1	NA	TRBJ2-4	few	CSARDVPKNIQYF	TGCAGTGCTAGAGACGTTCCCAAAAACATTCAGTACTTC
TRBV27	NA	TRBJ2-7	few	CAAAPRGAYEQYF	TGTGCCGCCGCGCCCAGGGGGGCGTACGAGCAGTACTTC